The clone carrying this T cell receptor (beta chain) turned up a few times. Its specificity is unknown. The sample is drawn from a study of beta chain features in type 1 diabetes. General study findings and limits: TCRB repertoires of naive, central memory and Treg cells appeared more similar among patients than among healthy donors. Moderate but significant shortening of TCRB CDR3s was recorded in all four CD4+ subsets from Type 1 diabetes patients. Fewer insertions but more deletions were seen at VDJ junctions in type 1 diabetes patients.

Expressed TCRB transcripts got sequenced, as all isolated RNA was reverse transcribed. Method: immunoSEQ multiplex PCR; TCRdb's copy keeps in-frame clones and lacks some. The sample contains fewer than 300,000 clones, roughly 20% of which appear only once. Germline CDR1 reads SGHNT; CDR2 reads YYREEE (reference sequence). Trimming at V came to 4 bases and at J to 6 bases, leaving 4 bases not matched to a gene. The CDR3 runs 14 residues. Using CD45RO/CCR7/CD25/CD127/CD95/CD27, CD4+ naive, central memory, regulatory and stem cell-like memory cells were sorted. The gene calls are TRBV5-4 and TRBJ1-4; 9 bases are a match to TRBD1. Input material: naive CD4+ T cells from blood. This clonotype was sampled from a woman between 40 and 55 years old with type 1 diabetes. The CDR3 sequence: CASSPRTGDEKLFF. The CDR3 DNA reads as TGTGCCAGCAGCCCCAGGACAGGGGATGAAAAACTGTTTTTT.